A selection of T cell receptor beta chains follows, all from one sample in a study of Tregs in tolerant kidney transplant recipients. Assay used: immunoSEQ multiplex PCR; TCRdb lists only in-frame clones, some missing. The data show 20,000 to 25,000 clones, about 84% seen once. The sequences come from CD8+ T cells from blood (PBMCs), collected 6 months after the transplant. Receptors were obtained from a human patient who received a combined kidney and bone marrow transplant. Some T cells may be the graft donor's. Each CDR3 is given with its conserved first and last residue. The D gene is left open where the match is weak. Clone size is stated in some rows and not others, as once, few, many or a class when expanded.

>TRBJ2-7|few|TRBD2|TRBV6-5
TGTGCCAGCAGTTACTCGACTAGCGGCTACGAGCAGTACTTC
CASSYSTSGYEQYF
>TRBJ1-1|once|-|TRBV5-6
TGTGCCAGCAGCTTGGTCGGGGGGACATTTGAAGCTTTCTTT
CASSLVGGTFEAFF
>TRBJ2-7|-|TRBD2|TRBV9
TGTGCCAGCAGCGTAGTAGCGGGAGGGCCATACGAGCAGTACTTC
CASSVVAGGPYEQYF
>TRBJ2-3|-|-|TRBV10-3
TGTGCCTCATCAACAGGGAAAGATACGCAGTATTTT
CASSTGKDTQYF
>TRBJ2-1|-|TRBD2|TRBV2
TGTGCCGGACGACTAGCGAGGAATGAGCAGTTCTTC
CAGRLARNEQFF
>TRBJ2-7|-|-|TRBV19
TGTGCCAGTAGTATAGGGCACAGGGTCGAGCAGTACTTC
CASSIGHRVEQYF
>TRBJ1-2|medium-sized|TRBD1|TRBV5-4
TGTGCCAGCAGCGGGCCAGGACAGGGGGTTCGCTACACCTTC
CASSGPGQGVRYTF
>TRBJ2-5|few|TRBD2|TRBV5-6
TGTGCCAGCAGCTTGAATCCAGCGGGGGAGACCCAGTACTTC
CASSLNPAGETQYF
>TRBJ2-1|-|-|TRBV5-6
TGTGCCAGCAGCTTGGGGCTCTCCCAATTCTACAATGAGCAGTTCTTC
CASSLGLSQFYNEQFF
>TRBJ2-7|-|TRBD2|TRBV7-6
TGTGCCAGCAGGACGACTAGCGGAGCCTACGAGCAGTACTTC
CASRTTSGAYEQYF
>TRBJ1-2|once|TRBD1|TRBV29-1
TGCAGCGTTGAGTACCCGGACAGGAACTATGGCTACACCTTC
CSVEYPDRNYGYTF
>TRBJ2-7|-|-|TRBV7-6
TGTGCCAGCAGCCCGGGACTCCCCTACGAGCAGTACTTC
CASSPGLPYEQYF
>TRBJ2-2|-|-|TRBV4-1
TGCGCCAGCAGCTTAACCAGGGGGGAAGACACCGGGGAGCTGTTTTTT
CASSLTRGEDTGELFF
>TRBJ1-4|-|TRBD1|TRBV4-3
TGCGCCAGCAGCCAAGTCGAGACAGGGGGCGGACCAACTAATGAAAAACTGTTTTTT
CASSQVETGGGPTNEKLFF
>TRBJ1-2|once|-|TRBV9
TGTGCCAGCAGCGTAGGAGACAGCCCCTTTAACTATGGCTACACCTTC
CASSVGDSPFNYGYTF
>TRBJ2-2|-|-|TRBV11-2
TGTGCCAGCAGCCCCTACCCAGGGTTAACCGGGGAGCTGTTTTTT
CASSPYPGLTGELFF
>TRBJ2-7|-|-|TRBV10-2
TGCGCCAGCAGTGAGGATGCAGGGTCCTACGAGCAGTACTTC
CASSEDAGSYEQYF
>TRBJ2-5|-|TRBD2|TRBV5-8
TGTGCCAGCAGCTTACTAGCGGGGAGGTGGGAGACCCAGTACTTC
CASSLLAGRWETQYF
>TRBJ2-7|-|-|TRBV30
TGTGCCTGGAGTCAGGGTGTCCACGAGCAGTACTTC
CAWSQGVHEQYF
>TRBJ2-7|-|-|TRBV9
TGTGCCAGCAGCTCTGGAGGGGCCGGGGAGCAGTACTTC
CASSSGGAGEQYF
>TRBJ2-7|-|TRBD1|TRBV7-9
TGTGCCAGCAGCTTCGGCTGGGGACAGCCGCAGTACTTC
CASSFGWGQPQYF
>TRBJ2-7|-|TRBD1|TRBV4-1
TGCGCCAGCAGCCAACCAGGGACAGGGGACGAGCAGTACTTC
CASSQPGTGDEQYF
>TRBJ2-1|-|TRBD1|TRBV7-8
TGTGCCAGCAGCTTATGGGACAGGGGAGGCAATGAGCAGTTCTTC
CASSLWDRGGNEQFF
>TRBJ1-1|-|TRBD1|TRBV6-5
TGTGCCAGCAGTTATACAGGGGTGGGCACTGAAGCTTTCTTT
CASSYTGVGTEAFF
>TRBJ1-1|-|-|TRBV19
TGTGCCAGTAGTCCCAGGGCTCTGGAAGCTTTCTTT
CASSPRALEAFF
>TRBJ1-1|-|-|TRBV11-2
TGTGCCAGCAGCTTATCCCCCCAACATTACACTGAAGCTTTCTTT
CASSLSPQHYTEAFF
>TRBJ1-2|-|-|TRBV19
TGTGCCAGTAGCATACACATGCTCTATGGCTACACCTTC
CASSIHMLYGYTF
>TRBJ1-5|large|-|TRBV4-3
TGCGCCAGCAGCCCTCGTGGGGGGGTGGATCAGCCCCAGCATTTT
CASSPRGGVDQPQHF
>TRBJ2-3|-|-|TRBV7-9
TGTGCCAGCACGCACTCCCTTAGCACAGATACGCAGTATTTT
CASTHSLSTDTQYF
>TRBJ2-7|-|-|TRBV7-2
TGTGCCAGCAGCCAAGCGCATTACGAGCAGTACTTC
CASSQAHYEQYF
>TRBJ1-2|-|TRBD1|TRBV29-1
TGCAGCGTCTTTCCGGGACAGGGTTATGGCTACACCTTC
CSVFPGQGYGYTF
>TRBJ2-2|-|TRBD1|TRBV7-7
TGTGCCAGCAGCTTAGGGGCAGGGGGCGCGAACACCGGGGAGCTGTTTTTT
CASSLGAGGANTGELFF
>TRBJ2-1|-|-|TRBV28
TGTGCCAGCAGGCGGGGTTGGCATGAGCAGTTCTTC
CASRRGWHEQFF